A single T cell receptor beta chain is shown here with its context. The antigen is undetermined. Sequencing was performed with immunoSEQ multiplex PCR; in TCRdb, only in-frame clones are kept and a portion is missing. This table holds approximately 26,000 clones, 75% to 90% found once. This entry is derived from a study of T cells after posttransplantation cyclophosphamide. V lost 5 bases and J 4 bases, leaving 15 bases between the germline ends. The CDR3 is 15 residues long. Germline CDR1 SGHRS, CDR2 YFSETQ. Points from the study as a whole: Later blood repertoires were often dominated by clones from the donor CD8+ memory compartment.

The related graft donor's blood sample was taken on the day of bone marrow donation. The clonotype comes from a man aged 50 or older. The sequenced sample consisted of PBMCs. The genes are TRBV5-1 and TRBJ2-2; no reliable D call. The CDR3 loop is CASSAAPRGTGELFF. CDR3 DNA sequence: TGCGCCAGCAGTGCGGCCCCGCGAGGCACCGGGGAGCTGTTTTTT.